Listed below are T cell receptor beta chains from one sample, sequenced in a study of beta chain features in type 1 diabetes. This table comes from immunoSEQ multiplex PCR, and its TCRdb copy is limited to in-frame clones, with some not included. The sample has about 220,000 clones; about a tenth are singletons. The material sequenced was central memory CD4+ T cells from blood. Source of these receptors: a young man in good health. The CDR3 runs from the conserved cysteine through the conserved F or W. D genes are given only for firm matches. A clone size is listed for some rows: how often the clone was seen (once, few, many), or a class if it is expanded.

CDR3nt | CDR3aa | v_gene | abundance | d_gene | j_gene
TGCAGCGTTGAAACAGGGCCCTTCTCCTACGAGCAGTACTTC | CSVETGPFSYEQYF | TRBV29-1 | few | NA | TRBJ2-7
TGCAGCGTTACCAACGGGGGGCAGCCCCAGCATTTT | CSVTNGGQPQHF | TRBV29-1 | few | NA | TRBJ1-5
TGTGCTAGCAGCTTTCTAGCGGCTAACACCGGGGAGCTGTTTTTT | CASSFLAANTGELFF | TRBV7-7 | NA | TRBD2 | TRBJ2-2
TGCGCCAGCAGCTTGGCACAGGGGGACACCGGGGAGCTGTTTTTT | CASSLAQGDTGELFF | TRBV5-1 | few | TRBD1 | TRBJ2-2
TGTGCCAGCAGCCCCTCCGGGGGGCTGAGCTCCTACGAGCAGTACTTC | CASSPSGGLSSYEQYF | TRBV25-1 | few | NA | TRBJ2-7
TGTGCCAGCAGCCAAGGCGGGAACTCCTACAATGAGCAGTTCTTC | CASSQGGNSYNEQFF | TRBV4-2 | few | NA | TRBJ2-1
TGTGCCAGCAGCATAAGCCCACGAGAAAACACTGAAGCTTTCTTT | CASSISPRENTEAFF | TRBV7-2 | NA | NA | TRBJ1-1
TGTGCAGTAGGGAGGGCCCGGTACGAGCAGTACTTC | CAVGRARYEQYF | TRBV28 | few | TRBD2 | TRBJ2-7
TGTGCCAGCTCAGCCACAGGGAAAGAGACCCAGTACTTC | CASSATGKETQYF | TRBV18 | few | NA | TRBJ2-5
TGTGCCAGCAGCCAGACAGGGGGCACCGGGGAGCTGTTTTTT | CASSQTGGTGELFF | TRBV6-4 | NA | TRBD1 | TRBJ2-2
TGTGCCAGCAGCTTACAGAGCTTGTTAGGCTACACCTTC | CASSLQSLLGYTF | TRBV7-8 | few | NA | TRBJ1-2
TGTGCCAACGGACACTCCACCTCTGGAAACACCATATATTTT | CANGHSTSGNTIYF | TRBV2 | NA | NA | TRBJ1-3
TGTGCCAGCAGTTTGGACCAGGGGGCGGCCACAGATACGCAGTATTTT | CASSLDQGAATDTQYF | TRBV28 | NA | TRBD1 | TRBJ2-3
TGTGCCAGCAGCTCTCGTAGGGGGTCCGGAGAGACCCAGTACTTC | CASSSRRGSGETQYF | TRBV7-6 | few | NA | TRBJ2-5
TGTGCCAGCAGCGTCGGGCTGATTAACTATGGCTACACCTTC | CASSVGLINYGYTF | TRBV2 | NA | NA | TRBJ1-2
TGTGCCAGCAGCTTAGTCGCACAGGATGAAAAACTGTTTTTT | CASSLVAQDEKLFF | TRBV7-9 | few | NA | TRBJ1-4
TGTGCCAGCAGTCAACTAGCGGGAGGGTATAATGAGCAGTTCTTC | CASSQLAGGYNEQFF | TRBV2 | many | TRBD2 | TRBJ2-1